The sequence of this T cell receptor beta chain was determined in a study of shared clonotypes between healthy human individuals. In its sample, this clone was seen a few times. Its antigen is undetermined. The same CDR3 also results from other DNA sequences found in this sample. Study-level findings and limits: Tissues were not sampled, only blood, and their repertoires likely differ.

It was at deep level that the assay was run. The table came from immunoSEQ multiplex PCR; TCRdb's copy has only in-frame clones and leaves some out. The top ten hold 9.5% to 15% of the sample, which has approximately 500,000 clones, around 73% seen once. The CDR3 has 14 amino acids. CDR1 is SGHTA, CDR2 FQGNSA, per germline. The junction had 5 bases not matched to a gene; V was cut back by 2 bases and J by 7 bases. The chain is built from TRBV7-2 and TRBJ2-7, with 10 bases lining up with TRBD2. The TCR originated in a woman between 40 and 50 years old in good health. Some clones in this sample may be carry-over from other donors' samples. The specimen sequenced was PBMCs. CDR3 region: CASSLLAGVGEQYF. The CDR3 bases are TGTGCCAGCAGCTTACTAGCGGGAGTGGGTGAGCAGTACTTC.